These 20 T cell receptor beta chains originate from one sample sequenced in a study of T cells in Graves' hyperthyroidism and ophthalmopathy (dated by TCRdb to the late 2010s). The library came from multiplex PCR. Sequencing took place on an Illumina HiSeq 2000. The TCR beta CDR3 regions were amplified from RNA transcripts. The first round of RT-PCR for the TCR CDR3 was performed with the HTBI primer set and the Qiagen OneStep RT-PCR kit. TCRdb trimmed the raw reads at Q25, called clones with MiXCR and kept productive beta chains. Each entry is one CDR3 protein sequence, shown with its most common DNA and genes. The sample table holds more than 350,000 distinct CDR3 sequences, of which under 15% were seen once. Less than 35% of the sample is taken by the ten largest. The material sequenced was blood. The source is a woman in her twenties or thirties with Graves' hyperthyroidism.

This clonotype was observed at least ten times. The V gene is TRBV3-1, the J gene TRBJ2-1; D gene ambiguous. The CDR3 spans 14 residues. Trimming removed 0 bases from V and 5 bases from J, with 8 bases in between. Germline V gene lookup returns CDR1 LGHDT and CDR2 YNNKEL (reference sequence). The CDR3 protein is CASSQDLRNNEQFF. The CDR3 DNA is TGTGCCAGCAGCCAAGATTTGCGAAACAATGAGCAGTTCTTC.

This clonotype was recorded many times. This chain links TRBV9 with TRBJ1-2; D is undetermined. The V gene's germline CDR1 is SGDLS and CDR2 YYNGEE. The V end was cut by 3 bases, the J end by 2 bases, with 11 bases between. The CDR3 is 14 amino acids. CDR3 sequence reads: CASSADGRNYGYTF. The CDR3, as DNA: TGTGCCAGCAGCGCAGACGGACGGAACTATGGCTACACCTTC.

J is TRBJ1-1 and V is TRBV18, with D unclear. V shed 3 bases and J shed 1 base, with 18 bases lying between them. Germline values: CDR1 KGHSH, CDR2 LQKENI. CDR3 size: 17 residues. CDR3 nucleotides: TGTGCCAGCTCACCCCCACCTCAAGGGCTACAGAACACTGAAGCTTTCTTT. This translates into CASSPPPQGLQNTEAFF.

Many counts were recorded for this clonotype. The chain has TRBV6-1 and TRBJ2-3; D may be TRBD1 (5 bases). The CDR3 contains 17 residues. Germline CDR1 MNHNS, CDR2 SASEGT. Trimming shortened V by 5 bases and J by 9 bases, and 27 bases separated the two germline ends. CDR3 sequence reads: CASSNPPTVRQGSTQYF. The CDR3, as DNA: TGTGCCAGCAGTAACCCCCCAACCGTGAGGCAGGGATCGACGCAGTATTTT.

Turning to this clonotype: This may be a read error: a much more frequent sequence differs by one nucleotide. The CDR3 DNA reads as TGTGCCGGCAGCCCTGAGTCGAACTATGGCTACACCTTC. Translation: CAGSPESNYGYTF. The genes are TRBV6-1 and TRBJ1-2; D is unresolved. The CDR3 loop spans 13 amino acids. In germline, CDR1 is MNHNS, CDR2 SASEGT.

This clonotype was seen ten or more times. The rearrangement links TRBV30 to TRBJ1-2; weak D call: TRBD1 (6 bases). Per germline, CDR1 GTSNPN and CDR2 SVGIG (reference sequence). Trimming left V 3 bases short and J 9 bases short, with 17 bases between. The CDR3 extends over 13 amino acids. The CDR3: CAWRRGAVSSYTF. The CDR3 DNA reads TGTGCCTGGAGAAGGGGGGCAGTCAGCAGCTACACCTTC.

This clonotype was found many times. The V gene is TRBV10-1, the J gene TRBJ2-7, with TRBD2 identical over 11 bases. The CDR3 runs to 17 residues. V lost 3 bases, J lost 0 bases, and 7 bases stayed unmatched. CDR1 is WNHNN, CDR2 SYGVQD, per germline (reference sequence). CDR3 protein: CASSDAGTSGASYEQYF. CDR3 nucleotide sequence: TGCGCCAGCAGTGATGCGGGGACTAGCGGCGCCTCCTACGAGCAGTACTTC.

The chain joins TRBV10-3 to TRBJ2-7, with 9 nucleotides matching TRBD1. There are 14 residues in the CDR3. The germline V gene encodes CDR1 ENHRY and CDR2 SYGVKD. V gave up 10 bases and J gave up 3 bases; unmatched junction bases: 10. CDR3 sequence: CATSRQGVSYEQYF. The CDR3 DNA follows: TGTGCCACCAGCAGACAGGGGGTTAGCTACGAGCAGTACTTC.

V usage is TRBV4-2 and J usage is TRBJ2-2, with 8 bases aligning to TRBD2. Germline V gene lookup returns CDR1 LGHNA and CDR2 YNFKEQ. Losses at the gene ends were 4 bases for V and 7 bases for J; bases not matched to a gene: 11. This CDR3 comprises 16 residues. The CDR3 DNA reads TGTGCCAGCAGCCCGGCAGCGGGAGCCGGGGACGGGGAGCTGTTTTTT. Protein sequence: CASSPAAGAGDGELFF.

This chain connects TRBV28 to TRBJ1-6; TRBD1 matches at 10 bases. CDR3 size: 15 residues. CDR1 and CDR2 (germline): MDHEN, SYDVKM. Losses at the gene ends were 4 bases for V and 8 bases for J; bases not matched to a gene: 5. Here the CDR3 reads CASSWGGTGDSPLHF. In DNA form, the CDR3 reads TGTGCCAGCAGTTGGGGGGGGACAGGGGATTCACCCCTCCACTTT.

Only a few counts were recorded for this clonotype. This chain links TRBV5-1 with TRBJ2-7; D is uncertain. V dropped 5 bases and J dropped 4 bases, with 7 bases sitting between them. The CDR3 spans 11 residues. Germline V CDR1 and CDR2: SGHRS, YFSETQ. The CDR3, as DNA: TGCGCCAGCAGGGCCCAGTACGAGCAGTACTTC. Translated, it gives CASRAQYEQYF. The variable domain in full, completed from reference TRBV5-1 and TRBJ2-7, reads KAGVTQTPRYLIKTRGQQVTLSCSPISGHRSVSWYQQTPGQGLQFLFEYFSETQRNKGNFPGRFSGRQFSNSRSEMNVSTLELGDSALYLCASRAQYEQYFGPGTRLTVT.

The sample holds many counts of this clonotype. V is TRBV3-1 and J is TRBJ2-3; D is undetermined. Germline assignment: CDR1 LGHDT and CDR2 YNNKEL (reference sequence). Trimming stripped 0 bases from V and 8 bases from J, with 12 bases between. The CDR3 extends over 14 amino acids. The CDR3 spells CASSQDQEVVTQYF. The DNA of the CDR3 is TGTGCCAGCAGCCAAGATCAAGAAGTGGTTACGCAGTATTTT.

This clonotype was found many times. The chain carries TRBV3-1 and TRBJ2-7, with 7 positions matching TRBD2. Germline CDR1 reads LGHDT; CDR2 reads YNNKEL (reference sequence). The CDR3 is made up of 14 amino acids. J gave up 5 bases and V 4 bases, and 8 bases lay outside the gene matches. CDR3 nucleotides: TGTGCCAGCAGCCCAGCAGGGAGGGACGACGAGCAGTACTTC. Protein: CASSPAGRDDEQYF.

This clonotype was observed many times. V is TRBV12-3 or TRBV12-4 and J is TRBJ1-1, with a possible D match to TRBD1 (5 bases). There are 12 residues in the CDR3. Trimming removed 2 bases from V and 6 bases from J, with 7 bases in between. CDR3: CASSLRGPEAFF. Written as DNA, the CDR3 is TGTGCCAGCAGTTTACGGGGACCTGAAGCTTTCTTT.

This clonotype was seen only a few times. The chain joins TRBV20-1 to TRBJ2-3; D call uncertain. Trimming took 1 base from V and 0 from J, leaving 8 bases between them. The CDR3 totals 14 residues. CDR1 and CDR2 (germline): DFQATT, SNEGSKA (reference sequence). CDR3 DNA: TGCAGTGCTAGAGGGGTTACTAGCACAGATACGCAGTATTTT. This sequence encodes CSARGVTSTDTQYF.

This clonotype was seen repeatedly, ten times or more. V and J are TRBV6-1 and TRBJ1-1; D ambiguous. The CDR3 has 13 residues. The germline gives CDR1 MNHNS, CDR2 SASEGT. V was shortened by 4 bases and J by 8 bases, with 14 bases between the two germline ends. CDR3 sequence reads: CASSAPENPEAFF. The CDR3 DNA is TGTGCCAGCAGTGCCCCCGAGAACCCCGAAGCTTTCTTT.

This clonotype occurred many times. The rearrangement links TRBV28 to TRBJ2-5; 7 bases fit TRBD1. The germline CDR1 and CDR2 sequences are MDHEN and SYDVKM. V lost 7 bases and J lost 2; bases outside the gene matches: 13. The CDR3 spans 16 residues. This chain's CDR3 is CASTPKGQTIQETQYF. Here the CDR3 DNA reads TGTGCCAGCACCCCTAAGGGACAGACTATTCAAGAGACCCAGTACTTC.

Many counts were recorded for this clonotype. The chain combines TRBV6-1 with TRBJ2-1; D unclear. Germline values: CDR1 MNHNS, CDR2 SASEGT. The germline V and J ends were trimmed by 5 bases and 5 bases, with 4 bases remaining between them. This CDR3 is 11 amino acids long. CDR3 bases: TGTGCCAGCAGTACGAACAATGAGCAGTTCTTC. Protein product: CASSTNNEQFF.

This clonotype came up a few times. The genes are TRBV9 and TRBJ2-1; maybe TRBD2 (6 bases). Germline V CDR1 and CDR2: SGDLS, YYNGEE. V was shortened by 4 bases and J by 0 bases, with 20 bases between the two germline ends. CDR3 size: 18 residues. CDR3 DNA: TGTGCCAGCAGCCCCCGCTCGAGGACTACCCCCTCCTACAATGAGCAGTTCTTC. Its protein product is CASSPRSRTTPSYNEQFF. Combining the CDR3 with reference TRBV9 and TRBJ2-1 gives the whole variable domain DSGVTQTPKHLITATGQRVTLRCSPRSGDLSVYWYQQSLDQGLQFLIQYYNGEERAKGNILERFSAQQFPDLHSELNLSSLELGDSALYFCASSPRSRTTPSYNEQFFGPGTRLTVL.

This rearrangement joins TRBV20-1 to TRBJ2-1; unclear D gene. The CDR3 covers 14 residues. Trimming pared 3 bases from V and 0 bases from J, leaving 9 bases between. Germline loops: CDR1 DFQATT, CDR2 SNEGSKA (reference sequence). The CDR3 sequence: CSASPISSYNEQFF. DNA for the CDR3: TGCAGTGCTAGCCCGATTAGCTCCTACAATGAGCAGTTCTTC.